The TCR beta chain under discussion was sequenced for a study of cytomegalovirus exposure and HLA in healthy donors. The PCR contained 60 Vbeta and 13 Jbeta primers. The assay was immunoSEQ multiplex PCR, and TCRdb's table has in-frame clones only and misses some. The sample lists around 160,000 clones, 65% to 70% occurring once. Per the germline V gene, CDR1 is SGHRS and CDR2 is YFSETQ. V was shortened by 1 base and J by 6 bases, with 6 bases between the two germline ends. The CDR3 is made up of 12 amino acids. A word on this clone: What it binds is unknown.

Study conclusions and caveats: The productive fraction for most TCR beta V segments was about 90% or about 30% in an earlier analysis. Most CMV-associated TCR beta chains appeared HLA-restricted in a later analysis. An analysis that was carried out later associated some 17,000 TCR beta sequences with HLA alleles at 0.05 false discovery rate.

The V call is TRBV5-1, the J call TRBJ2-3; weak D call: TRBD2 (5 bases). The specimen sequenced was PBMCs. The sequence came from a woman between 18 and 29 years old in good health and CMV-seropositive. CDR3 loop: CASSLWEDTQYF. CDR3 nucleotides: TGCGCCAGCAGCTTGTGGGAGGATACGCAGTATTTT.